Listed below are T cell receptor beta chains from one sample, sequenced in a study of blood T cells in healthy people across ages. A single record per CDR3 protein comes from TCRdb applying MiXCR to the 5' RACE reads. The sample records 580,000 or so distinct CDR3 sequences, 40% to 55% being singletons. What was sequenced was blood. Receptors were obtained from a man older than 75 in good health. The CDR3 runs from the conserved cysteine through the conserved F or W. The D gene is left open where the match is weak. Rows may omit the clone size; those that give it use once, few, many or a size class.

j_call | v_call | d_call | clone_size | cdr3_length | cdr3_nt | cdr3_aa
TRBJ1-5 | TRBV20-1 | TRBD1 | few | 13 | TGCAGTGCAAAGACAGGGGACAATCAGCCCCAGCATTTT | CSAKTGDNQPQHF
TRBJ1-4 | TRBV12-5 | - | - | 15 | TGTGCTAGTGGTTTGGGACAGAGGTTCAATGAAAAACTGTTTTTT | CASGLGQRFNEKLFF
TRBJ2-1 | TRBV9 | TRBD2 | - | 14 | TGTGCCAGCAGCGAGGGACTAGCGAACGATGAGCAGTTCTTC | CASSEGLANDEQFF
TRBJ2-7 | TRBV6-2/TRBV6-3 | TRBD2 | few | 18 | TGTGCCAGCAGTGGCGGGACTAGCGGGGTGTCGAGATCCTACGAGCAGTACTTC | CASSGGTSGVSRSYEQYF
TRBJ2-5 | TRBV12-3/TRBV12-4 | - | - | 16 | TGTGCCAGCAGTTTTGGGGGAGGAGGGGGCCAAGAGACCCAGTACTTC | CASSFGGGGGQETQYF
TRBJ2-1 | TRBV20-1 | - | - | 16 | TGCAGTGCTAGACAATCGGGGCAGGGCCTAGCAAGTGAGCAGTTCTTC | CSARQSGQGLASEQFF
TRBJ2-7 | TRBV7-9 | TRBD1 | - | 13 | TGTGCCAGCAGCGCCCGACAGGGCCACGAGCAGTACTTC | CASSARQGHEQYF
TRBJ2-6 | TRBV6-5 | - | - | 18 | TGTGCCAGCAGTTACTCGTCGGGACATTCCTCGGGGGCCAACGTCCTGACTTTC | CASSYSSGHSSGANVLTF
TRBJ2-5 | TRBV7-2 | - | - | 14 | TGTGCCAGCAGCTACACCGGGCGGCAAGAGACCCAGTACTTC | CASSYTGRQETQYF
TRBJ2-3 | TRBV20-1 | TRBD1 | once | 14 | TGCAGTGCTACCTTGGGCAGGGGGATAGATACGCAGTATTTT | CSATLGRGIDTQYF
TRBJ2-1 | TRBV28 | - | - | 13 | TGTGCCAGCTGGGGAAGACCCTCCGATGAGCAGTTCTTC | CASWGRPSDEQFF
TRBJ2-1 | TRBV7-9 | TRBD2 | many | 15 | TGTGCCAGCAGTTTGGGACTAGCGGGAGGGGGTGAGCAGTTCTTC | CASSLGLAGGGEQFF
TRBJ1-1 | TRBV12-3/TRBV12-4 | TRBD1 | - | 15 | TGTGCCAGCAGGTGGACAGGGCAGTTGGGCACTGAAGCTTTCTTT | CASRWTGQLGTEAFF
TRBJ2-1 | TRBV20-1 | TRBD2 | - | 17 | TGCAGTGCAAGGACTAGCGGGGGCACTGGGGCCTACAATGAGCGGTTCTTC | CSARTSGGTGAYNERFF
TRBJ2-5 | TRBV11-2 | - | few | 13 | TGTGCCAGCAGCTGGGCCTATCAAGAGACCCAGTACTTC | CASSWAYQETQYF